A single sample is the source of the 9 T cell receptor beta chains below, sequenced in a study of shared clonotypes between healthy human individuals. Produced via immunoSEQ multiplex PCR; TCRdb's table is partial and in-frame only. Among 1 million to 1.2 million clones listed, approximately 80% were seen once. The sample taken for sequencing was memory CD4+ T cells from PBMCs. The subset is: CD45RA-negative fraction. The receptors originated from a man between 18 and 35 years old in good health. Some clones in this sample may be carry-over from other donors' samples.

This clone came up a few times. Other nucleotide sequences in the sample specify the same CDR3. The chain joins TRBV2 to TRBJ1-1; TRBD1 might be the D (5 bases). Germline loops: CDR1 SNHLY, CDR2 FYNNEI. The CDR3 consists of 14 residues. Trimming took 4 bases from V and 1 from J, leaving 10 bases between them. The DNA for the CDR3 is TGTGCCAGCAGTGTTCAGGGCGGGAACACTGAAGCTTTCTTT. Translating it yields CASSVQGGNTEAFF.

The chain couples TRBV6-6 to TRBJ2-5; 9 bases align to TRBD2. Germline CDR1 and CDR2: MNHNY and SVGAGI (reference sequence). V was clipped by 6 bases and J by 1 base; unmatched bases: 3. The CDR3 is 14 residues long. The CDR3: CASSVSGSQETQYF. The CDR3 bases are TGTGCCAGCAGCGTTAGCGGGAGCCAAGAGACCCAGTACTTC.

V and J are TRBV5-4 and TRBJ2-5, with D unresolved. Germline V gene data show CDR1 as SGHNT and CDR2 as YYREEE (reference sequence). The CDR3 spans 13 residues. With 4 bases removed from V and 2 bases from J, the gap between germline ends came to 9 bases. The CDR3 region has the DNA TGTGCCAGCAGCGCCCGGAGTCAAGAGACCCAGTACTTC. It yields the protein CASSARSQETQYF.

The chain recombines TRBV29-1 with TRBJ2-7, with a possible D match to TRBD1 (5 bases). Germline assignment: CDR1 SQVTM and CDR2 ANQGSEA. The CDR3 extends over 14 amino acids. V lost 4 bases, J lost 2 bases, and 15 bases lay in between. The CDR3 sequence is CSVGQGQATYEQYF. In nucleotides, the CDR3 is TGCAGCGTTGGTCAGGGCCAAGCGACCTACGAGCAGTACTTC.

This sequence joins TRBV7-8 and TRBJ2-1; D is perhaps TRBD2 (6 bases). V was pared by 2 bases and J by 8 bases, with 16 bases between. The CDR3 covers 15 residues. From germline, CDR1 is SGHVS and CDR2 FQNEAQ. The DNA of the CDR3 is TGTGCCAGCAGCTTACGGGGCGGGACGAGCGATGAGCAGTTCTTC. Its translation is CASSLRGGTSDEQFF.

V usage is TRBV7-3 and J usage is TRBJ2-7, with a possible D match to TRBD2 (6 bases). Per germline, CDR1 SGHTA and CDR2 FQGTGA. The CDR3 totals 12 residues. The germline V and J ends were trimmed by 5 bases and 7 bases, with 12 bases remaining between them. The CDR3: CASSGPGGEQYF. CDR3 nucleotides: TGTGCCAGCAGCGGACCCGGGGGTGAGCAGTACTTC.

The rearrangement joins TRBV7-2 to TRBJ2-7; TRBD2 aligns across 9 bases. V dropped 0 bases and J dropped 4; count of bases not matched to a gene: 7. The CDR3 loop spans 16 amino acids. CDR1 and CDR2 from the germline V gene are SGHTA and FQGNSA. The CDR3 sequence is CASSLAAIAGAYEQYF. DNA for the CDR3: TGTGCCAGCAGCTTAGCGGCGATAGCGGGAGCTTACGAGCAGTACTTC.

The chain has TRBV5-1 and TRBJ1-4, with 8 bases matching TRBD1. From germline, CDR1 is SGHRS and CDR2 YFSETQ. Trimming at V came to 0 bases and at J to 5 bases, leaving 3 bases not matched to a gene. The CDR3 totals 15 residues. The CDR3 DNA reads TGCGCCAGCAGCTTGGAGACAGGGGTGAATGAAAAACTGTTTTTT. Its translation is CASSLETGVNEKLFF.

This clone has just a few counts. The J gene is TRBJ2-2, the V gene TRBV4-2; maybe TRBD2 (6 bases). V was pared by 4 bases and J by 4 bases, with 19 bases between. This CDR3 is 17 amino acids long. The germline gives CDR1 LGHNA, CDR2 YNFKEQ. The CDR3 bases are TGTGCCAGCAGCCCCCAAAAGTGGGGGGAAAGCACCGGGGAGCTGTTTTTT. Translating gives CASSPQKWGESTGELFF.